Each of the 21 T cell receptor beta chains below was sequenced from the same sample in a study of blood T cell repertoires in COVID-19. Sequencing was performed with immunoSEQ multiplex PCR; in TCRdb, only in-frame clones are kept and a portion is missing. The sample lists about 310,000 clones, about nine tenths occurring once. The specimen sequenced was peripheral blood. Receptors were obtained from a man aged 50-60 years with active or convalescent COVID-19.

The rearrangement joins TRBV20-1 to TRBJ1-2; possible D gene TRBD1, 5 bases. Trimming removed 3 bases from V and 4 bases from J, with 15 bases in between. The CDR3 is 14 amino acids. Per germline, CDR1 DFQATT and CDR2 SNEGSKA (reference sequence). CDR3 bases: TGCAGTGCTAGTCCCCAGGGCATCGGCTATGGCTACACCTTC. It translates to CSASPQGIGYGYTF.

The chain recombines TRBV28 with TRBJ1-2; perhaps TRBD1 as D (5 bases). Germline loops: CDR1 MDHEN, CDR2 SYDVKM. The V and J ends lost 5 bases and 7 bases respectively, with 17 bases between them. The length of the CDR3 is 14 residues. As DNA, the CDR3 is TGTGCCAGCAGTAAGACCGGGGGGGGTATTGGCTACACCTTC. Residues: CASSKTGGGIGYTF.

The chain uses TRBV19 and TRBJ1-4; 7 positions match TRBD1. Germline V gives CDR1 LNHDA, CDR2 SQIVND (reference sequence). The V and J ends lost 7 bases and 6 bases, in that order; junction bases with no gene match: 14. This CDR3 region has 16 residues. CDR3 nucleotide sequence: TGTGCCAGTACCCCACCTCGCCAAGGGGGCGATGAAAAACTGTTTTTT. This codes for CASTPPRQGGDEKLFF. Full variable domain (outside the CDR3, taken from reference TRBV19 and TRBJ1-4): DGGITQSPKYLFRKEGQNVTLSCEQNLNHDAMYWYRQDPGQGLRLIYYSQIVNDFQKGDIAEGYSVSREKKESFPLTVTSAQKNPTAFYLCASTPPRQGGDEKLFFGSGTQLSVL.

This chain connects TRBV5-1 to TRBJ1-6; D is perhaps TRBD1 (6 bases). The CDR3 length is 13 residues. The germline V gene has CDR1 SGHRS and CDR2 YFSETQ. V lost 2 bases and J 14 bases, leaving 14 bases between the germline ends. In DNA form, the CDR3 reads TGCGCCAGCAGCTTCCAGACAGGCGCCACCCTCCACTTT. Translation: CASSFQTGATLHF.

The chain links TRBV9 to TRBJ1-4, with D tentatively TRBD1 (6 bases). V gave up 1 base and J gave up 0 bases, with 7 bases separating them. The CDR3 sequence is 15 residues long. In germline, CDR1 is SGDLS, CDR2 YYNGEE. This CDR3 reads CASSVQGTTNEKLFF. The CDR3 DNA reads TGTGCCAGCAGCGTACAGGGGACAACTAATGAAAAACTGTTTTTT.

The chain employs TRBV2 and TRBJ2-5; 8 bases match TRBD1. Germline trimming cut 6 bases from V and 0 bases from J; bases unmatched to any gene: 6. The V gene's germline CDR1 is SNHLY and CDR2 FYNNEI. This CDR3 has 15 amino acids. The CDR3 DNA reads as TGTGCCAGCAGGCCAAACAGGGGGAACCAAGAGACCCAGTACTTC. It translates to CASRPNRGNQETQYF.

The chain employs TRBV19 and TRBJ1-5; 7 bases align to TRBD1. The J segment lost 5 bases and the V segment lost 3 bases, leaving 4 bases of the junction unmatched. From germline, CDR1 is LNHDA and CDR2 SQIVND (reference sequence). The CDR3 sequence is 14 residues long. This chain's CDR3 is CASSMGTEYQPQHF. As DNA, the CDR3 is TGTGCCAGTAGTATGGGGACAGAATATCAGCCCCAGCATTTT.

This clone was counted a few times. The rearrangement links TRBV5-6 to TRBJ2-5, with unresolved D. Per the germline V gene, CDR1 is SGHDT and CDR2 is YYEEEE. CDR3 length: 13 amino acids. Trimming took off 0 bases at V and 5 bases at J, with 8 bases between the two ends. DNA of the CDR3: TGTGCCAGCAGCTTGGCCAATCGGGAGACCCAGTACTTC. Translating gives CASSLANRETQYF.

The CDR3 coding sequence is TGTGCCATCAGAGAGGATAGCGGGAGGGCCGGCAATGAGCAGTTCTTC. Encoded protein: CAIREDSGRAGNEQFF. This chain connects TRBV10-3 to TRBJ2-1; 11 bases agree with TRBD2. The CDR3 covers 16 residues. The ends lost 6 bases at V and 6 bases at J; junction bases unmatched: 10. Germline values: CDR1 ENHRY, CDR2 SYGVKD.

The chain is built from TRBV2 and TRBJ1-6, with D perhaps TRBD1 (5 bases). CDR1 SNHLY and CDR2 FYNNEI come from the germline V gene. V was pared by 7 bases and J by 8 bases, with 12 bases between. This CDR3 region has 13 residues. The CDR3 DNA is TGTGCCAGCACGACAGCAGGGTATTCACCCCTCCACTTT. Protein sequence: CASTTAGYSPLHF.

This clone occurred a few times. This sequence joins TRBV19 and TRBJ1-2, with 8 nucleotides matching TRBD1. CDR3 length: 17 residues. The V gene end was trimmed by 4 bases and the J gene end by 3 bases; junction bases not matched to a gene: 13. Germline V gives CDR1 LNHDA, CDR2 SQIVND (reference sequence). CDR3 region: CASSTEDRAAPYYGYTF. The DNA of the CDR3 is TGTGCCAGTAGTACGGAGGACAGGGCTGCCCCCTACTATGGCTACACCTTC. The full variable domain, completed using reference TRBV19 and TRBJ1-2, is DGGITQSPKYLFRKEGQNVTLSCEQNLNHDAMYWYRQDPGQGLRLIYYSQIVNDFQKGDIAEGYSVSREKKESFPLTVTSAQKNPTAFYLCASSTEDRAAPYYGYTFGSGTRLTVV.

The CDR3 region is CAIKPGQGIYEQYF. As DNA, the CDR3 is TGTGCCATAAAACCGGGACAGGGGATCTACGAGCAGTACTTC. The chain is built from TRBV10-3 and TRBJ2-7; 10 bases are a match to TRBD1. Germline trimming cut 9 bases from V and 3 bases from J; bases unmatched to any gene: 8. The CDR3 sequence is 14 residues long. Germline-derived CDR1 and CDR2 are ENHRY and SYGVKD.

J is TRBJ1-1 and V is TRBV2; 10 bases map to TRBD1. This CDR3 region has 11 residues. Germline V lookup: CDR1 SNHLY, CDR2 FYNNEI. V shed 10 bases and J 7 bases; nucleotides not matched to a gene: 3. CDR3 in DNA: TGTGCCATCGGGACAGGGGTTGAAGCTTTCTTT. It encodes CAIGTGVEAFF.

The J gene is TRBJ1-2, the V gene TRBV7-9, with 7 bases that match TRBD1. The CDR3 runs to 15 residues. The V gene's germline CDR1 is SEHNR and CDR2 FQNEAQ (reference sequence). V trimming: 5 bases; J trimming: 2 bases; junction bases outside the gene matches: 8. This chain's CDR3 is CASSPVTGANYGYTF. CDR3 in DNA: TGTGCCAGCAGCCCCGTAACAGGGGCCAACTATGGCTACACCTTC.

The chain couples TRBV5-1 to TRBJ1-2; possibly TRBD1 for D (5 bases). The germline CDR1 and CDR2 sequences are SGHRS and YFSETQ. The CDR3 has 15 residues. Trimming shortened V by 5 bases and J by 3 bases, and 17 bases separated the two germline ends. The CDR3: CASRTRGGEHYGYTF. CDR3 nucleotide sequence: TGCGCCAGCAGAACCCGGGGGGGAGAGCACTATGGCTACACCTTC.

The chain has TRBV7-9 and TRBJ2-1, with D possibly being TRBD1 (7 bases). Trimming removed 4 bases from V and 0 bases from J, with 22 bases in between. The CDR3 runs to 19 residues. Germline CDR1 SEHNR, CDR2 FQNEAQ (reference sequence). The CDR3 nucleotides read TGTGCCAGCAGCTACAAGGCAGGGGGGAGGCGCGGCTCCTACAATGAGCAGTTCTTC. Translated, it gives CASSYKAGGRRGSYNEQFF.

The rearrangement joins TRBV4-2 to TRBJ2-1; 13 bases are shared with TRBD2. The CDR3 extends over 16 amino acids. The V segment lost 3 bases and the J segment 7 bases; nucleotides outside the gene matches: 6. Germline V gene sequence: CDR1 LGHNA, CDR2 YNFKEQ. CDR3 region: CASSHGLAGVRNEQFF. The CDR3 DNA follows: TGTGCCAGCAGCCATGGACTAGCGGGAGTTCGGAATGAGCAGTTCTTC.

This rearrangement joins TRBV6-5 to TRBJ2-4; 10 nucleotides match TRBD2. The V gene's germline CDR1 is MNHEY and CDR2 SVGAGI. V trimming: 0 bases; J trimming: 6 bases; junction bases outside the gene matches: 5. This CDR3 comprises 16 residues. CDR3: CASSYSASGSRNIQYF. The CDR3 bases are TGTGCCAGCAGTTACTCTGCTAGCGGGAGCCGAAACATTCAGTACTTC.

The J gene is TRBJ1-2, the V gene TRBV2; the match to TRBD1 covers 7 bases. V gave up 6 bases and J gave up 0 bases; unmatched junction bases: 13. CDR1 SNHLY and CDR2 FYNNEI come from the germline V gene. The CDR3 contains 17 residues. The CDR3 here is CASSTGTDVLPNYGYTF. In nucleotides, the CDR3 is TGTGCCAGCAGCACCGGGACAGACGTACTCCCTAACTATGGCTACACCTTC.

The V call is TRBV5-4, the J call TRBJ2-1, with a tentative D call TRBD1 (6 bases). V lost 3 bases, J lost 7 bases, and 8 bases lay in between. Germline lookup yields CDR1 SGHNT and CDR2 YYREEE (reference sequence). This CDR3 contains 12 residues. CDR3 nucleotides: TGTGCCAGCAGCTACGACAGGAATGAGCAGTTCTTC. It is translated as CASSYDRNEQFF.

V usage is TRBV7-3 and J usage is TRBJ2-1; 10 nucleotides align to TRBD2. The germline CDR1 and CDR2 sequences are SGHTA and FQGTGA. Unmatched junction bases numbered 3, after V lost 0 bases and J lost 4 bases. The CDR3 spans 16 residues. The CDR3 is CASSLTSGRGYNEQFF. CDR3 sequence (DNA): TGTGCCAGCAGCTTAACCAGCGGGAGGGGTTACAATGAGCAGTTCTTC.